This T cell receptor (beta chain) is drawn from a study of T cells in Graves' hyperthyroidism and ophthalmopathy. Amplified TCR beta CDR3 regions derived from RNA transcripts. HTBI primers drove first-round RT-PCR of the TCR CDR3. TCRdb processed the multiplex PCR reads anew with MiXCR; each CDR3 protein has one entry. This sample carries some 600,000 distinct CDR3 sequences, around 14% of them seen once, and the ten largest clones take less than 6%. The V end lost 3 bases, the J end lost 3 bases, and 20 bases lay between the germline ends. The CDR3 sequence is 17 residues long. The V gene's germline CDR1 is MDHEN and CDR2 SYDVKM. This clonotype has a count of ten or more.

Sequenced input: blood. The chain combines TRBV28 with TRBJ1-1; D gene unclear. This clonotype originated in a woman aged 25 to 45 with Graves' hyperthyroidism that later progressed to Graves' ophthalmopathy. The CDR3 DNA reads as TGTGCCAGCAGTTTGGCGGTGTCAGGCTATGGAGACACTGAAGCTTTCTTT. Its protein product is CASSLAVSGYGDTEAFF.